The source of this T cell receptor (beta chain) is a study of beta chain features in type 1 diabetes. Germline V lookup: CDR1 MGHRA, CDR2 YSYEKL. V was shortened by 7 bases and J by 3 bases, with 16 bases between the two germline ends. The CDR3 sequence is 15 residues long. TCRB transcripts that were expressed got sequenced, as all of the isolated RNA had been reverse transcribed. The table came from immunoSEQ multiplex PCR; TCRdb's copy has only in-frame clones and leaves some out. The sample gives about 620,000 clones, roughly a sixth of which show up once; around 0.095% is in the top ten. The chain carries TRBV4-1 and TRBJ2-1; a possible D gene is TRBD2 (5 bases). Material for sequencing was naive CD4+ T cells from blood. The sequence was collected from a young man in good health. In DNA form, the CDR3 reads TGCGCCAGCACCCAGCCGGGGAGCGGCTACAATGAGCAGTTCTTC. This encodes CASTQPGSGYNEQFF.